Each of the 2 T cell receptor beta chains below was sequenced from the same sample in a study of T cells in Graves' hyperthyroidism and ophthalmopathy (dated by TCRdb to about 2019). Library construction relied on multiplex PCR. Sequencing took place on an Illumina HiSeq 2000. Amplification of TCR beta CDR3 regions was carried out from RNA transcripts. The first round of RT-PCR for the TCR CDR3 was performed with the HTBI primer set and the Qiagen OneStep RT-PCR kit. The public reads were reprocessed in TCRdb via fastp at Q25 and MiXCR, keeping in-frame beta chains. Each entry merges the rows of one CDR3 protein and shows their most common DNA and genes. This sample comprises tens of thousands of distinct CDR3 sequences, around half of them detected only once. The ten largest account for 5.5% to 7.5% of the sample. The sequenced sample consisted of blood. The source is a woman in her forties or fifties with Graves' hyperthyroidism that later progressed to Graves' ophthalmopathy.

This clonotype showed up just once. The junction departs from germline at one end; a sequencing error may be responsible. The chain carries TRBV25-1 and TRBJ2-5; 8 bases align to TRBD1. Germline V gives CDR1 MGHDK, CDR2 SYGVNS. The CDR3 sequence is 15 residues long. The DNA for the CDR3 is TGTGCCAGCAGTCCCAGTCAGGGGGCGGGCGAGACCCGGTACTTC. This sequence encodes CASSPSQGAGETRYF.

This clonotype was seen ten or more times. The rearrangement joins TRBV14 to TRBJ2-4, with 10 bases identical to TRBD1. Germline CDR1 reads SGHDN; CDR2 reads FVKESK. V shed 4 bases and J 3 bases; nucleotides not matched to a gene: 6. CDR3 length: 16 residues. The CDR3 reads CASSPGQGIVKNIQYF. Here the CDR3 DNA reads TGTGCCAGCAGCCCGGGACAGGGGATAGTCAAAAACATTCAGTACTTC.